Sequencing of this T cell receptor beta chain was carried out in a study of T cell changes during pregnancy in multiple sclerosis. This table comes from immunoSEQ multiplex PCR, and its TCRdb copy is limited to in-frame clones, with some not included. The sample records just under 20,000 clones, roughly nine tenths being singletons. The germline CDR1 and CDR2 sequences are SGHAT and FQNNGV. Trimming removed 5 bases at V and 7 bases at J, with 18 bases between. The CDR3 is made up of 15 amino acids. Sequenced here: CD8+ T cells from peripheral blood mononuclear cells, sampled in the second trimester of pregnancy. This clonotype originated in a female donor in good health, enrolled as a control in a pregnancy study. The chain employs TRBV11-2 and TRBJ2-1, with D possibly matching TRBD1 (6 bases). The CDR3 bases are TGTGCCAGCAGCCACCGATTACAGGGTAGGAATGAGCAGTTCTTC. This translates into CASSHRLQGRNEQFF.